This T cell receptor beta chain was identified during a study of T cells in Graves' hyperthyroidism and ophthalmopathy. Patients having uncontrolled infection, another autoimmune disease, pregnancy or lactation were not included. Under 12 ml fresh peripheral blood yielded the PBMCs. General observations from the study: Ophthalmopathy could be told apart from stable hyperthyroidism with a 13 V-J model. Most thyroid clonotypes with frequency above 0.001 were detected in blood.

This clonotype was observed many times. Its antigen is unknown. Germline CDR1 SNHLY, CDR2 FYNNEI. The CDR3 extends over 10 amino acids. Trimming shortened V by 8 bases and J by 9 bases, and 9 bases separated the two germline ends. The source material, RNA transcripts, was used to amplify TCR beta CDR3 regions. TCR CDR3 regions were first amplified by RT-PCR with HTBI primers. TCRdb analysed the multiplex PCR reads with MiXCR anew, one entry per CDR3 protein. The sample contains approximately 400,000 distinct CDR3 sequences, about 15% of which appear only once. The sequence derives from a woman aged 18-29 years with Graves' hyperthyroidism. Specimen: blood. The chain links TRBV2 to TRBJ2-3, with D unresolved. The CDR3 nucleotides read TGTGCCAGCTCCATACGAACGCAGTATTTT. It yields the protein CASSIRTQYF.